At least ten counts were recorded for the clone carrying this T cell receptor (beta chain). The antigen remains unidentified. The data stem from a study of Graves' ophthalmopathy and Graves' hyperthyroidism. General study points: Also, most clonotypes expanded in the thyroid above 0.001 frequency appeared in blood.

CDR1 and CDR2 (germline): LGHNA, YNFKEQ. V was trimmed by 2 bases and J by 6 bases, leaving 8 bases between them. The CDR3 consists of 12 residues. RNA transcripts yielded amplified TCR beta CDR3 regions. An initial RT-PCR round employing HTBI primers preceded a second-round multiplex PCR. TCRdb reanalysed the multiplex PCR reads using MiXCR and keeps one entry per CDR3 protein. Among around 1.1 million distinct CDR3 sequences listed, about 40% were seen once. Material: peripheral blood or thyroid tissue (not recorded which). V is TRBV4-2 and J is TRBJ2-7; D uncertain. The sequence was obtained from an adult man with Graves' hyperthyroidism. The chain's CDR3 is CASSQSLGEQYF. The CDR3 nucleotides are TGTGCCAGCAGCCAATCTTTGGGCGAGCAGTACTTC.